Detailed here is one TCR beta chain. The data were obtained in a study of shared clonotypes between healthy human individuals. The V gene's germline CDR1 is MDHEN and CDR2 SYDVKM. The CDR3 consists of 14 residues. Trimming stripped 3 bases from V and 3 bases from J, with 12 bases between. Clones were sequenced by immunoSEQ multiplex PCR, and TCRdb holds only the in-frame ones, with some missing. The table shows about 2 million clones, with about 95% occurring only once. Naivety among CD8 cells was defined by CD45RO negativity and positive CCR7 selection, thereby excluding terminally differentiated effector memory CD45RA+ cells.

The sample comprised naive CD8+ T cells sorted from blood. The rearrangement joins TRBV28 to TRBJ2-7, with D unresolved. The sequence was collected from a man younger than 35 in good health. This CDR3 reads CASSFSAGLYEQYF. CDR3 nucleotides: TGTGCCAGCAGTTTTTCTGCAGGCCTCTACGAGCAGTACTTC.